The 30 T cell receptor beta chains below were found in one sample sequenced in a study of T cell responses to AZD1222 COVID-19 vaccine. Data came from immunoSEQ multiplex PCR; TCRdb stores just in-frame clones and leaves some out. The sample lists 70,000 or so clones; more than 70% were seen once. This material consisted of peripheral blood, taken on day 0 of AZD1222 vaccination. These receptors were taken from an adult in good health.

This CDR3 is CASSQETGASFGYEQYF. CDR3 in DNA: TGCGCCAGCAGCCAAGAGACAGGGGCGTCCTTTGGGTACGAGCAGTACTTC. The chain recombines TRBV4-3 with TRBJ2-7, with 8 nucleotides matching TRBD1. The trim removed 0 bases at V and 4 bases at J, leaving 11 bases unmatched. Germline-derived CDR1 and CDR2 are LGHNA and YSLEER. CDR3 length: 17 residues.

The chain carries TRBV19 and TRBJ1-1; the D gene is possibly TRBD1 (5 bases). The V and J ends lost 1 base and 5 bases respectively, with 14 bases between them. Germline values: CDR1 LNHDA, CDR2 SQIVND (reference sequence). The CDR3 loop spans 15 amino acids. CDR3 bases: TGTGCCAGTAGTATAGGGTCAAGGGGTTTGACTGAAGCTTTCTTT. This gives the protein CASSIGSRGLTEAFF.

This chain links TRBV7-2 with TRBJ2-5; D unresolved. V lost 2 bases, J lost 5 bases, and 12 bases lay in between. Germline V gene sequence: CDR1 SGHTA, CDR2 FQGNSA. The CDR3 has 14 residues. Here the CDR3 DNA reads TGTGCCAGCAGCTTAACGGCTACCCCGGAGACCCAGTACTTC. It encodes CASSLTATPETQYF.

The V gene is TRBV2, the J gene TRBJ1-6; 11 nucleotides agree with TRBD1. Germline V CDR1 and CDR2: SNHLY, FYNNEI. This CDR3 is built from 15 residues. The junction had 4 bases not matched to a gene; V was cut back by 2 bases and J by 10 bases. The CDR3 loop is CASSERGQGGSPLHF. The CDR3 DNA reads TGTGCCAGCAGTGAAAGGGGACAGGGGGGATCACCCCTCCACTTT.

This chain joins TRBV10-2 and TRBJ1-4; the D is unclear. The CDR3 covers 11 residues. Germline values: CDR1 WSHSY, CDR2 SAAADI. Trimming left V 9 bases short and J 5 bases short, with 7 bases between. CDR3 in amino acids: CASQRNEKLFF. The CDR3 DNA sequence: TGCGCCAGTCAGAGGAATGAAAAACTGTTTTTT.

The CDR3 bases are TGTGCCAGTAGGGAAGCAGGGTATAATTCACCCCTCCACTTT. Its translation: CASREAGYNSPLHF. The chain joins TRBV19 to TRBJ1-6; the D gene is possibly TRBD1 (5 bases). Looked up from germline, CDR1 is LNHDA and CDR2 is SQIVND (reference sequence). The CDR3 has 14 amino acids. Trimming took 6 bases from V and 4 from J, leaving 10 bases between them.

The rearrangement links TRBV19 to TRBJ1-6; perhaps TRBD1 as D (5 bases). This CDR3 spans 16 amino acids. V dropped 1 base and J dropped 8 bases, with 15 bases sitting between them. Germline CDR1 reads LNHDA; CDR2 reads SQIVND (reference sequence). The DNA for the CDR3 is TGTGCCAGTAGTATAGCCGCAGGCGGAGGGGATTCACCCCTCCACTTT. This sequence encodes CASSIAAGGGDSPLHF.

The chain links TRBV23-1 to TRBJ2-3; D call uncertain. TRBV23-1 is classed as an ORF, of uncertain function. Trimming took off 3 bases at V and 0 bases at J, with 13 bases between the two ends. This CDR3 spans 16 amino acids. CDR3 bases: TGCGCCAGCAGTCATTCTCCCCACCTAAGCACAGATACGCAGTATTTT. The encoded protein is CASSHSPHLSTDTQYF.

V is TRBV14 and J is TRBJ2-3; 10 bases are shared with TRBD2. Trimming removed 3 bases from V and 4 bases from J; junction bases left unmatched: 7. Germline V gives CDR1 SGHDN, CDR2 FVKESK. The CDR3 sequence is 16 residues long. The CDR3 DNA reads as TGTGCCAGCAGCCAGCTAGCGGGGGCCAGGGCAGATACGCAGTATTTT. Protein sequence: CASSQLAGARADTQYF.

J is TRBJ2-2 and V is TRBV10-1; 10 positions agree with TRBD2. CDR1 WNHNN and CDR2 SYGVQD come from the germline V gene (reference sequence). The junction had 0 bases not matched to a gene; V was cut back by 5 bases and J by 3 bases. The CDR3 consists of 14 residues. The CDR3 protein is CASSLAGDTGELFF. CDR3 coding DNA: TGCGCCAGCAGTCTAGCGGGGGACACCGGGGAGCTGTTTTTT.

The rearrangement joins TRBV7-9 to TRBJ2-5; D is undetermined. CDR3 length equals 15 residues. Germline CDR1 reads SEHNR; CDR2 reads FQNEAQ (reference sequence). With 1 base removed from V and 2 bases from J, the gap between germline ends came to 11 bases. The CDR3 DNA reads TGTGCCAGCAGCTTAGAACTAACAGAACAAGAGACCCAGTACTTC. Amino acid sequence: CASSLELTEQETQYF.

V is TRBV19 and J is TRBJ2-7; D possibly matches TRBD1 or TRBD2 (5 bases each). This CDR3 is built from 15 residues. The V and J ends lost 2 bases and 5 bases respectively, with 16 bases between them. The germline V gene has CDR1 LNHDA and CDR2 SQIVND (reference sequence). CDR3 nucleotide sequence: TGTGCCAGTAGTATAACCCAGGGAGTGCGGGACGAGCAGTACTTC. Residues: CASSITQGVRDEQYF.

J is TRBJ2-7 and V is TRBV10-2; no definite D call. Trimming took 8 bases from V and 3 from J, leaving 11 bases between them. Germline assignment: CDR1 WSHSY and CDR2 SAAADI. This CDR3 comprises 12 residues. The CDR3 DNA reads as TGCGCCAGCCTTGGGGTTTTCTACGAGCAGTACTTC. The encoded protein is CASLGVFYEQYF.

The chain couples TRBV27 to TRBJ2-2, with D perhaps being TRBD1 or TRBD2 (6 bases each). The CDR3 spans 19 residues. Germline CDR1 and CDR2: MNHEY and SMNVEV (reference sequence). Trimming removed 4 bases from V and 2 bases from J, with 23 bases in between. The CDR3 DNA follows: TGTGCCAGCAGTTGGGGACCGATGCTCGGGGGCCATAACACCGGGGAGCTGTTTTTT. Translating gives CASSWGPMLGGHNTGELFF.

The CDR3 DNA is TGTGCCATTACACAGGGGGCGTCCGGAAACACCATATATTTT. Encoded protein: CAITQGASGNTIYF. This chain links TRBV6-5 with TRBJ1-3; TRBD1 matches at 9 bases. Germline CDR1 is MNHEY and CDR2 is SVGAGI. CDR3 length equals 14 residues. Trimming removed 10 bases from V and 4 bases from J; junction bases left unmatched: 8.

The V gene is TRBV6-5, the J gene TRBJ1-2; TRBD1 agrees at 10 bases. The length of the CDR3 is 13 residues. The germline CDR1 and CDR2 sequences are MNHEY and SVGAGI. J lost 8 bases, V lost 6 bases, and 6 bases had no gene match. DNA for the CDR3: TGTGCCAGCAGGGGGACAGGGGATTACGGCTACACCTTC. It yields the protein CASRGTGDYGYTF.

This chain joins TRBV19 and TRBJ1-6, with 7 bases aligning to TRBD1. Germline CDR1 LNHDA, CDR2 SQIVND (reference sequence). Germline trimming cut 0 bases from V and 8 bases from J; bases unmatched to any gene: 1. The CDR3 spans 14 residues. CDR3 nucleotides: TGTGCCAGTAGTATAGACAGGGGGGATTCACCCCTCCACTTT. Protein sequence: CASSIDRGDSPLHF.

The V and J genes are TRBV4-2 and TRBJ2-7; possibly TRBD2 for D (7 bases). CDR3 length equals 16 residues. The V end lost 0 bases, the J end lost 5 bases, and 17 bases lay between the germline ends. CDR1 is LGHNA, CDR2 YNFKEQ, per germline. Written as DNA, the CDR3 is TGTGCCAGCAGCCAAGAAGGAGGGGGGGAGCCCCACGAGCAGTACTTC. Translating gives CASSQEGGGEPHEQYF.

The chain couples TRBV7-2 to TRBJ1-1; maybe TRBD1 (6 bases). CDR1 and CDR2 from the germline V gene are SGHTA and FQGNSA. Trimming shortened V by 2 bases and J by 0 bases, and 19 bases separated the two germline ends. The CDR3 is 18 residues long. The CDR3 is CASSLLSQGILMNTEAFF. The CDR3 DNA sequence: TGTGCCAGCAGCTTATTGTCACAGGGTATACTCATGAACACTGAAGCTTTCTTT.

J is TRBJ1-4 and V is TRBV5-1, with 8 bases fitting TRBD1. Germline V gene sequence: CDR1 SGHRS, CDR2 YFSETQ. The junction had 4 bases not matched to a gene; V was cut back by 6 bases and J by 3 bases. The CDR3 runs 14 residues. The CDR3 coding sequence is TGCGCCAGCACGACAGGGGTGGCTAATGAAAAACTGTTTTTT. Its protein product is CASTTGVANEKLFF. The entire variable domain, with the rest obtained from reference TRBV5-1 and TRBJ1-4, is as follows: KAGVTQTPRYLIKTRGQQVTLSCSPISGHRSVSWYQQTPGQGLQFLFEYFSETQRNKGNFPGRFSGRQFSNSRSEMNVSTLELGDSALYLCASTTGVANEKLFFGSGTQLSVL.

The V call is TRBV6-6, the J call TRBJ2-5; 10 positions match TRBD2. V was pared by 10 bases and J by 1 base, with 9 bases of the junction left unmatched. From germline, CDR1 is MNHNY and CDR2 SVGAGI (reference sequence). This CDR3 has 15 amino acids. The CDR3 loop reads CAIRASGSRQETQYF. The DNA for the CDR3 is TGTGCCATAAGGGCTAGCGGGAGCCGCCAAGAGACCCAGTACTTC.

This sequence joins TRBV4-3 and TRBJ1-2; D is unresolved. V was shortened by 4 bases and J by 0 bases, with 9 bases between the two germline ends. Germline CDR1 is LGHNA and CDR2 is YSLEER. The CDR3 has 14 amino acids. The CDR3 bases are TGCGCCAGCAGCCGTAACTTAGCTAACTATGGCTACACCTTC. This codes for CASSRNLANYGYTF.

This clone was detected only a few times. The CDR3 is CASRGGGSYEQYF. CDR3 sequence (DNA): TGTGCCAGCCGGGGGGGTGGATCCTACGAGCAGTACTTC. The rearrangement links TRBV7-2 to TRBJ2-7; 8 bases are shared with TRBD2. The CDR3 totals 13 residues. After removal of 8 bases from V and 1 base from J, the junction contained 4 bases not matched to a gene. Germline V gives CDR1 SGHTA, CDR2 FQGNSA.

The V call is TRBV5-5, the J call TRBJ1-2, with D perhaps TRBD1 (5 bases). Trimming cost V 8 bases and J 2 bases, with 16 bases left between them. Germline lookup yields CDR1 SGHKS and CDR2 YYEKEE (reference sequence). This CDR3 region has 14 residues. The CDR3 is CASAGTTVNYGYTF. The CDR3 bases are TGTGCCAGTGCAGGGACGACAGTCAACTATGGCTACACCTTC.

J is TRBJ1-1 and V is TRBV12-3 or TRBV12-4; 8 bases line up with TRBD1. The CDR3 sequence is 12 residues long. Germline trimming cut 5 bases from V and 10 bases from J; bases unmatched to any gene: 6. The CDR3 bases are TGTGCCAGCAGTCCCTGGACAGGGTTAGCTTTCTTT. This gives the protein CASSPWTGLAFF.

This chain connects TRBV27 to TRBJ2-2; unclear D gene. The length of the CDR3 is 12 residues. V lost 1 base to trimming and J lost 4 bases, with 1 base between them. Germline CDR1 is MNHEY and CDR2 is SMNVEV (reference sequence). The CDR3 DNA reads as TGTGCCAGCAGTTTATTCACCGGGGAGCTGTTTTTT. As protein: CASSLFTGELFF.

The chain has TRBV4-1 and TRBJ2-3; D not resolved. The CDR3 covers 13 residues. Trimming removed 1 base at V and 9 bases at J, with 11 bases between. CDR1 is MGHRA and CDR2 is YSYEKL in the germline V gene. CDR3 sequence reads: CASSQADRGTQYF. CDR3 sequence (DNA): TGCGCCAGCAGCCAAGCGGACCGAGGAACGCAGTATTTT.

CDR3 loop: CASSQGRGLYYEQYF. CDR3 DNA: TGCGCCAGCAGCCAAGGCAGGGGCCTCTATTACGAGCAGTACTTC. This chain uses TRBV4-3 with TRBJ2-7, with D perhaps matching TRBD1 (6 bases). Deletions cut 1 base from V and 4 bases from J, with 14 bases between. This CDR3 spans 15 amino acids. Germline CDR1 is LGHNA and CDR2 is YSLEER.

The chain uses TRBV19 and TRBJ1-4; possibly TRBD1 for D (5 bases). This CDR3 region has 15 residues. Germline CDR1 LNHDA, CDR2 SQIVND (reference sequence). V gave up 2 bases and J gave up 3 bases, with 10 bases separating them. The CDR3 nucleotides are TGTGCCAGTAGTATAAACGACAGCCCTAATGAAAAACTGTTTTTT. The encoded protein is CASSINDSPNEKLFF.

The chain couples TRBV7-9 to TRBJ1-1, with D hard to call. The germline V gene has CDR1 SEHNR and CDR2 FQNEAQ (reference sequence). V lost 6 bases and J lost 1, with 9 bases in between. CDR3 length equals 13 residues. CDR3: CASRPGPNTEAFF. As DNA, the CDR3 is TGTGCCAGCAGACCGGGCCCGAACACTGAAGCTTTCTTT.